This T cell receptor beta chain was captured by sequencing in a study of pediatric ulcerative colitis. This was a survey-level run. Samples were sequenced at Survey level, maximum 500,000 reads. Generated by immunoSEQ multiplex PCR, the TCRdb table keeps only in-frame clones and is missing some. The table shows around 37,000 clones, with around 75% occurring only once. Study observations and caveats: All ulcerative colitis patients, but no controls, carried two rectal clonotypes. Ulcerative colitis patients shared more blood-rectal clones than controls.

The CDR3 consists of 13 residues. Trimming stripped 6 bases from V and 7 bases from J, with 13 bases between. From germline, CDR1 is MNHEY and CDR2 SVGAGI. One to two pinch biopsies were taken from the rectum during colonoscopy. Concerning this clone itself: As yet, its antigen is unknown.

The material sequenced was gut tissue. The clonotype comes from a boy between 10 and 17 years old with severe ulcerative colitis. This chain links TRBV6-5 with TRBJ1-3; a weak D match, TRBD1 (6 bases). Here the CDR3 reads CASRNNRVNTIYF. In DNA, the CDR3 is TGTGCCAGCAGAAACAACAGGGTCAACACCATATATTTT.